This T cell receptor (beta chain) was captured by sequencing in a study of T cell repertoires in cytomegalovirus infection. Overall study context: Newly reported HLA-C-restricted and thoroughly characterized HLA-B-restricted CMV epitopes were employed. Public TCR beta signatures indicated both CMV infection and matching HLA type. Broader study findings: Ex vivo responses were dominated by HLA-C-restricted CMV-specific TCR beta clonotypes.

Note on this clonotype: Its antigen remains unknown.

Via MiXCR, TCRdb re-called the reads, giving one row per CDR3 protein. This table holds about 150,000 distinct CDR3 sequences, more than 30% found once. V lost 0 bases to trimming and J lost 5 bases, with 17 bases between them. The CDR3 totals 18 residues. CDR1 is SGHTA, CDR2 FQGNSA, per germline. The clonotype originates from a human donor in good health (CMV status not recorded). Some clones in this sample may be carry-over from other donors' samples. V usage is TRBV7-2 and J usage is TRBJ2-6; tentative D call: TRBD1 (6 bases). The specimen comprised CD8+ T cells from cultured PBMCs, sampled from culture after CMV antigen stimulation. The CDR3 here is CASSLAGTSRSRANVLTF. The CDR3 nucleotides read TGTGCCAGCAGCTTAGCCGGGACATCGAGGTCTAGGGCCAACGTCCTGACTTTC.